Sequencing of this TCR beta chain was carried out in a study of T cells in Graves' hyperthyroidism and ophthalmopathy. The CDR3 consists of 13 residues. V gave up 0 bases and J gave up 1 base, with 3 bases separating them. In germline, CDR1 is SGHTA, CDR2 FQGTGA. This clonotype was recorded at least ten times. RNA transcripts yielded amplified TCR beta CDR3 regions. An initial round of RT-PCR targeting the TCR CDR3 relied on the HTBI primer set. TCRdb re-analysed the multiplex PCR reads in MiXCR, keeping a single row per CDR3 protein. The data show hundreds of thousands of distinct CDR3 sequences, roughly 14% seen once.

The receptor's source is a woman in her 40s with Graves' ophthalmopathy. The sequencing sample was made of blood. The rearrangement uses TRBV7-3 and TRBJ2-5, with D unresolved. The CDR3 DNA is TGTGCCAGCAGCTTAACCCCCCAAGAGACCCAGTACTTC. Its protein is CASSLTPQETQYF.